This TCR beta chain was captured in a study of neurological immune-mediated disorders. General study points: Expanded clones shared no identical CDR3 amino acid sequences across subjects, which suggested private TCR-beta repertoires in all groups.

The authors produced cDNA by 5'RACE using 10-nucleotide random UMIs. TCRdb recomputed calls from the 5' RACE reads with MiXCR, one row per CDR3 protein. The table shows 55,000 to 70,000 distinct CDR3 sequences, with about 4% occurring only once. Trimming stripped 2 bases from V and 2 bases from J, with 10 bases between. The CDR3 spans 14 residues. Germline V gene sequence: CDR1 ENHRY, CDR2 SYGVKD. The table lists this clonotype with many counts. The antigen remains undetermined. It was from 2 million PBMCs stored at -80 C that the unsorted libraries were obtained. The sequencing input was PBMCs. J is TRBJ2-7 and V is TRBV10-3, with D possibly being TRBD2 (6 bases). This sequence was found in a man in his thirties or forties with multiple sclerosis. The CDR3 here is CAISERDFAYEQYF. CDR3 nucleotide sequence: TGTGCCATCAGTGAGAGGGACTTCGCCTACGAGCAGTACTTC.